The 5 T cell receptor beta chains presented below share a single source sample, sequenced in a study of graft-versus-host responses after intestinal transplantation. Only in-frame clones appear in the TCRdb table, and some are missing; sequencing was by immunoSEQ multiplex PCR. The repertoire has about 43,000 clones, just under 95% of them found once; the top ten carry roughly 1.4%. The source material was PBMCs, sampled roughly 51 weeks after intestinal transplant. These TCRs come from a human patient who received an intestinal transplant, so some T cells may come from the graft donor.

The V gene is TRBV29-1, the J gene TRBJ2-1, with D possibly being TRBD1 (5 bases). This CDR3 region has 12 residues. The V end was cut by 1 base, the J end by 7 bases, with 8 bases between. Per the germline V gene, CDR1 is SQVTM and CDR2 is ANQGSEA. The CDR3 loop is CSVEGGSNEQFF. The CDR3, as DNA: TGCAGCGTTGAAGGGGGCAGTAATGAGCAGTTCTTC.

The chain couples TRBV10-2 to TRBJ1-2; D is uncertain. The CDR3 loop spans 12 amino acids. Trimming pared 1 base from V and 5 bases from J, leaving 5 bases between. Germline V lookup: CDR1 WSHSY, CDR2 SAAADI. CDR3 residues: CASSEWGYGYTF. CDR3 bases: TGCGCCAGCAGTGAGTGGGGATATGGCTACACCTTC.

V usage is TRBV6-1 and J usage is TRBJ1-2; the match to TRBD1 covers 9 bases. Germline V gene sequence: CDR1 MNHNS, CDR2 SASEGT. J was trimmed by 4 bases and V by 6 bases; bases with no gene match: 9. CDR3 size: 15 residues. CDR3 in DNA: TGTGCCAGCAGAGACCACAGGGGGCAAGCCTATGGCTACACCTTC. As protein: CASRDHRGQAYGYTF.

V and J are TRBV30 and TRBJ1-1; perhaps TRBD1 as D (6 bases). The CDR3 spans 12 residues. The germline gives CDR1 GTSNPN, CDR2 SVGIG (reference sequence). The CDR3 loop reads CAWGRRNTEAFF. CDR3 in DNA: TGTGCGTGGGGGCGCCGGAACACTGAAGCTTTCTTT.

The J gene is TRBJ2-7, the V gene TRBV11-2, with D uncertain. Trimming stripped 3 bases from V and 0 bases from J, with 12 bases between. The CDR3 contains 15 residues. Germline lookup yields CDR1 SGHAT and CDR2 FQNNGV. The CDR3 loop is CASSFAQASSYEQYF. The DNA for the CDR3 is TGTGCCAGCAGCTTTGCCCAGGCCAGCTCCTACGAGCAGTACTTC.